These T cell receptor beta chains were read from a single sample in a study of blood T cell repertoires in COVID-19. Some clones are missing from TCRdb's copy, which holds only in-frame ones; the method was immunoSEQ multiplex PCR. The table includes 650,000 to 800,000 clones, over 80% detected once. Sequencing was done on a sample of peripheral blood. The receptors shown here come from a woman aged 18 to 35 with acute or convalescent COVID-19. Each CDR3 is given with its conserved first and last residue. The order of the fields is J gene, D gene, V gene, CDR3 length, clone size, CDR3 protein, CDR3 DNA. A D gene is named only where the DNA matches it firmly. Where a row states a size, it is once, few, many or the class of an expanded clone; other rows omit it.

j_gene: TRBJ1-3; d_gene: .; v_gene: TRBV2; len: 13; abundance: .; CDR3aa: CASSGQPENTIYF; CDR3nt: TGTGCCAGCAGTGGACAGCCGGAAAACACCATATATTTT
j_gene: TRBJ1-1; d_gene: TRBD1; v_gene: TRBV28; len: 14; abundance: .; CDR3aa: CASSIGQGRFSAFF; CDR3nt: TGTGCCAGCAGTATCGGACAGGGAAGGTTCTCGGCTTTCTTT
j_gene: TRBJ1-2; d_gene: .; v_gene: TRBV5-6; len: 13; abundance: .; CDR3aa: CASSLEQTYGYTF; CDR3nt: TGTGCCAGCAGCTTGGAGCAGACTTATGGCTACACCTTC
j_gene: TRBJ1-2; d_gene: TRBD1; v_gene: TRBV6-5; len: 13; abundance: .; CDR3aa: CASSRGPNYGYTF; CDR3nt: TGTGCCAGCAGCAGGGGGCCGAACTATGGCTACACCTTC
j_gene: TRBJ1-1; d_gene: TRBD1; v_gene: TRBV7-2; len: 16; abundance: .; CDR3aa: CASSGTGPWRVTEAFF; CDR3nt: TGTGCCAGCTCCGGGACAGGCCCATGGAGGGTCACTGAAGCTTTCTTT
j_gene: TRBJ1-2; d_gene: TRBD1; v_gene: TRBV25-1; len: 16; abundance: .; CDR3aa: CASRSDRGRIKNGYTF; CDR3nt: TGTGCCAGCAGATCGGACAGGGGGCGCATTAAAAATGGCTACACCTTC
j_gene: TRBJ1-1; d_gene: .; v_gene: TRBV29-1; len: 12; abundance: .; CDR3aa: CSVDRANTEAFF; CDR3nt: TGCAGCGTTGACAGGGCGAACACTGAAGCTTTCTTT
j_gene: TRBJ2-2; d_gene: .; v_gene: TRBV27; len: 13; abundance: .; CDR3aa: CASSGGDTGELFF; CDR3nt: TGTGCCAGCAGTGGCGGTGACACCGGGGAGCTGTTTTTT
j_gene: TRBJ2-7; d_gene: TRBD2; v_gene: TRBV7-2; len: 15; abundance: .; CDR3aa: CASSLGRSGAYEQYF; CDR3nt: TGTGCCAGCAGCTTAGGTCGAAGCGGGGCCTACGAGCAGTACTTC
j_gene: TRBJ1-2; d_gene: .; v_gene: TRBV9; len: 12; abundance: .; CDR3aa: CASSGTNYGYTF; CDR3nt: TGTGCCAGCAGTGGCACTAACTATGGCTACACCTTC
j_gene: TRBJ2-7; d_gene: TRBD1; v_gene: TRBV5-6; len: 15; abundance: .; CDR3aa: CASSGTTGSGYEQYF; CDR3nt: TGTGCCAGCAGCGGGACGACAGGGTCTGGCTACGAGCAGTACTTC
j_gene: TRBJ2-7; d_gene: .; v_gene: TRBV3-1/TRBV3-2; len: 14; abundance: .; CDR3aa: CASSPSEEVYEQYF; CDR3nt: TGTGCCAGCAGCCCCTCAGAGGAGGTGTACGAGCAGTACTTC
j_gene: TRBJ2-3; d_gene: TRBD2; v_gene: TRBV10-2; len: 15; abundance: .; CDR3aa: CASSEGGLVLYAQYF; CDR3nt: TGCGCCAGCAGTGAAGGAGGACTAGTTCTCTATGCGCAGTATTTT
j_gene: TRBJ1-1; d_gene: TRBD1; v_gene: TRBV29-1; len: 13; abundance: .; CDR3aa: CSIGTGKNTEAFF; CDR3nt: TGCAGCATCGGGACAGGGAAGAACACTGAAGCTTTCTTT
j_gene: TRBJ2-1; d_gene: TRBD1; v_gene: TRBV2; len: 11; abundance: .; CDR3aa: CASSEGWDRFF; CDR3nt: TGTGCCAGCAGTGAAGGGTGGGACAGGTTCTTC
j_gene: TRBJ1-3; d_gene: TRBD1; v_gene: TRBV27; len: 16; abundance: .; CDR3aa: CASSPGTGSSGNTIYF; CDR3nt: TGTGCCAGCAGTCCTGGGACAGGGTCCTCTGGAAACACCATATATTTT
j_gene: TRBJ1-5; d_gene: TRBD1; v_gene: TRBV3-1/TRBV3-2; len: 14; abundance: few; CDR3aa: CASSQQTGSQPQHF; CDR3nt: TGTGCCAGCAGCCAACAGACAGGGTCTCAGCCCCAGCATTTT
j_gene: TRBJ2-1; d_gene: TRBD2; v_gene: TRBV5-6; len: 16; abundance: .; CDR3aa: CASHYKRGSYYNEQFF; CDR3nt: TGTGCCAGCCATTATAAGCGGGGGTCTTACTACAATGAGCAGTTCTTC
j_gene: TRBJ2-5; d_gene: .; v_gene: TRBV24-1; len: 15; abundance: .; CDR3aa: CATSDWTVTQETQYF; CDR3nt: TGTGCCACCAGTGATTGGACAGTAACCCAAGAGACCCAGTACTTC
j_gene: TRBJ1-6; d_gene: .; v_gene: TRBV2; len: 16; abundance: .; CDR3aa: CAGVSRNPDYNSPLHF; CDR3nt: TGTGCCGGAGTCAGCCGCAACCCGGACTATAATTCACCCCTCCACTTT
j_gene: TRBJ2-3; d_gene: .; v_gene: TRBV30; len: 14; abundance: once; CDR3aa: CAWGTGSSTDTQYF; CDR3nt: TGTGCCTGGGGTACAGGGTCTAGCACAGATACGCAGTATTTT
j_gene: TRBJ2-2; d_gene: .; v_gene: TRBV5-1; len: 15; abundance: .; CDR3aa: CASSLAGLSSGELFF; CDR3nt: TGCGCCAGCAGCTTGGCCGGGTTGTCGTCCGGGGAGCTGTTTTTT
j_gene: TRBJ1-5; d_gene: TRBD1; v_gene: TRBV6-6; len: 14; abundance: .; CDR3aa: CASRQQGLSQPQHF; CDR3nt: TGTGCCAGCAGGCAACAGGGGCTTAGTCAGCCCCAGCATTTT
j_gene: TRBJ1-1; d_gene: .; v_gene: TRBV7-6; len: 16; abundance: .; CDR3aa: CASSLSRRGGPTEAFF; CDR3nt: TGTGCCAGCAGCTTAAGTCGCCGGGGAGGCCCCACTGAAGCTTTCTTT
j_gene: TRBJ1-5; d_gene: .; v_gene: TRBV19; len: 18; abundance: .; CDR3aa: CASSISGRPGGVTQPQHF; CDR3nt: TGTGCCAGTAGTATTTCGGGACGACCGGGGGGGGTGACTCAGCCCCAGCATTTT
j_gene: TRBJ1-3; d_gene: .; v_gene: TRBV12-3/TRBV12-4; len: 12; abundance: .; CDR3aa: CASSLRGGTIYF; CDR3nt: TGTGCCAGCAGTTTAAGGGGGGGCACCATATATTTT
j_gene: TRBJ1-5; d_gene: TRBD1; v_gene: TRBV19; len: 16; abundance: .; CDR3aa: CASRRDRVMISQPQHF; CDR3nt: TGTGCCAGCAGAAGAGACAGGGTTATGATAAGCCAGCCCCAGCATTTT
j_gene: TRBJ1-2; d_gene: .; v_gene: TRBV7-2; len: 14; abundance: .; CDR3aa: CASSLKMGLALGTF; CDR3nt: TGTGCCAGCAGCTTAAAAATGGGTCTGGCCCTAGGCACCTTC
j_gene: TRBJ2-3; d_gene: .; v_gene: TRBV4-1; len: 15; abundance: .; CDR3aa: CASSQGNTAPDTQYF; CDR3nt: TGCGCCAGCAGCCAAGGGAATACAGCTCCTGATACGCAGTATTTT
j_gene: TRBJ1-5; d_gene: .; v_gene: TRBV2; len: 10; abundance: .; CDR3aa: CASGGQPQHF; CDR3nt: TGTGCCAGCGGGGGGCAGCCCCAGCATTTT
j_gene: TRBJ1-2; d_gene: TRBD1; v_gene: TRBV10-3; len: 13; abundance: .; CDR3aa: CAISEDRGYGYTF; CDR3nt: TGTGCCATCAGCGAGGACAGGGGGTATGGCTACACCTTC
j_gene: TRBJ2-2; d_gene: TRBD2; v_gene: TRBV9; len: 16; abundance: .; CDR3aa: CASSERGLVNTGELFF; CDR3nt: TGTGCCAGCAGCGAGCGGGGGCTAGTGAACACCGGGGAGCTGTTTTTT
j_gene: TRBJ1-6; d_gene: .; v_gene: TRBV6-2/TRBV6-3; len: 12; abundance: .; CDR3aa: CASSYSGTPLHF; CDR3nt: TGTGCCAGCAGTTATTCAGGGACACCCCTCCACTTT